This passage covers 2 T cell receptor beta chains from one sample sequenced in a study of blood T cells in healthy people across ages. With a J-beta primer mix and a sample-barcoded 5' primer, a second PCR ran about 7 to 12 cycles. In TCRdb, the 5' RACE reads were re-called with MiXCR into one record per CDR3 protein. Seen here are about 1.8 million distinct CDR3 sequences, around 50% observed once, and the top ten hold 2% to 2.5%. Sequenced sample: blood. These receptor sequences come from a woman in her thirties or forties in good health.

V is TRBV7-9 and J is TRBJ1-2; 9 nucleotides align to TRBD1. CDR1 is SEHNR and CDR2 is FQNEAQ in the germline V gene (reference sequence). The junction had 16 bases not matched to a gene; V was cut back by 5 bases and J by 3 bases. The CDR3 spans 18 residues. The CDR3, as DNA: TGTGCCAGCAGCCCTACCGGGACAGGGAATCATGTATACTATGGCTACACCTTC. Protein sequence: CASSPTGTGNHVYYGYTF.

This chain uses TRBV13 with TRBJ2-4; a weak D match, TRBD2 (6 bases). With 4 bases removed from V and 3 bases from J, the gap between germline ends came to 16 bases. This CDR3 comprises 16 residues. The germline CDR1 and CDR2 sequences are PRHDT and FYEKMQ (reference sequence). CDR3 sequence (DNA): TGTGCCAGCAGCTCCCGGGCGGGGTCGGGCAAAAACATTCAGTACTTC. Its protein product is CASSSRAGSGKNIQYF.